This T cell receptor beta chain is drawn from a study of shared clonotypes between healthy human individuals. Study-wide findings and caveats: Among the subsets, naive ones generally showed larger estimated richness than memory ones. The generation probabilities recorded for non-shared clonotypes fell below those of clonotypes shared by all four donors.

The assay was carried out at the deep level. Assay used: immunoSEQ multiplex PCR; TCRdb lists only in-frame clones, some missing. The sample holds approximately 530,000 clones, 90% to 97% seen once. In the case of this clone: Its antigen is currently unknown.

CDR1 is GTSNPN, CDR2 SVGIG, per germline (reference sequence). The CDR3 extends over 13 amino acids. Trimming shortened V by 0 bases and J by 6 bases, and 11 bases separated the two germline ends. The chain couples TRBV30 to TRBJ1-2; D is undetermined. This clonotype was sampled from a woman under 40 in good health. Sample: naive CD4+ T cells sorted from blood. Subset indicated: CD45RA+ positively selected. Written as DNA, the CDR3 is TGTGCCTGGAGTGTGTCTGAAGTTGATGGCTACACCTTC. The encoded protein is CAWSVSEVDGYTF.